The T cell receptor (beta chain) described here comes from a study of response to subunit inactivated influenza vaccine. This clonotype was counted ten times or more. Its target is unknown. There are 11 residues in the CDR3. V gave up 5 bases and J gave up 2 bases, with 5 bases separating them. The germline CDR1 and CDR2 sequences are SQVTM and ANQGSEA. Via MiXCR, TCRdb re-called the RT-PCR reads, giving one row per CDR3 protein. The table has hundreds of thousands of distinct CDR3 sequences, 7.6% seen once. Study-level points and caveats: Authors suggested few new T cells are recruited by each seasonal influenza vaccination.

V is TRBV29-1 and J is TRBJ2-3, with D unclear. The sample in question was PBMCs from blood, obtained less than 30 months after vaccination. The receptor's source is a man aged 45 to 70 who received an inactivated influenza vaccine. The CDR3 DNA reads TGCAGCGTTTCCCACACAGATACGCAGTATTTT. Translating gives CSVSHTDTQYF.